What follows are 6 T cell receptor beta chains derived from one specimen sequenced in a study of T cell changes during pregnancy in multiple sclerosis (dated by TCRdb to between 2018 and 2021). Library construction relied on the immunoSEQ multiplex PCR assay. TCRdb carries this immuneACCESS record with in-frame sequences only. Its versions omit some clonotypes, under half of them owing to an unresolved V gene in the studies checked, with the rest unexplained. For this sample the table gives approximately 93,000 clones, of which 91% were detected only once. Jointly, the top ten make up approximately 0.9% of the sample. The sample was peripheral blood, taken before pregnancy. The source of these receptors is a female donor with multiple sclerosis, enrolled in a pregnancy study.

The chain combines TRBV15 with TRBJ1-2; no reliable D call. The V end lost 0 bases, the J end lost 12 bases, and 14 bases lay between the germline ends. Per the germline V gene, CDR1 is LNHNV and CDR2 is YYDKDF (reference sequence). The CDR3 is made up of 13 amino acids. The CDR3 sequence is CATSRDPAGGNTF. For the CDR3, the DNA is TGTGCCACCAGCAGAGATCCGGCGGGAGGTAACACCTTC.

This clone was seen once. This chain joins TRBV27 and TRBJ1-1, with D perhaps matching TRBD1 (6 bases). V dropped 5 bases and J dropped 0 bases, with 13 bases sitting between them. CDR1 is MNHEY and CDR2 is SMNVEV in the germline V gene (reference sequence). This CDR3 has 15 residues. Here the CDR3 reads CASSPAGAVNTEAFF. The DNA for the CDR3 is TGTGCCAGCAGTCCCGCAGGGGCGGTGAACACTGAAGCTTTCTTT.

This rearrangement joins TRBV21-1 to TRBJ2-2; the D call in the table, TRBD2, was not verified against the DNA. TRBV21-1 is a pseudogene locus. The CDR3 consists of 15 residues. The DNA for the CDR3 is TGTGCCAGATCCTCCGGGGATTTGAACACCGGGGAGCTGTTTTTT. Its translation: CARSSGDLNTGELFF.

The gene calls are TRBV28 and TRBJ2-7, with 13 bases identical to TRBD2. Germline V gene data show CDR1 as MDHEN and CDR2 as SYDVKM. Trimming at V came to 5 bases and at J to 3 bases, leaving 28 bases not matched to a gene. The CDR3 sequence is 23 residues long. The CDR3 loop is CASSNLRTPGTSGTKRSNYEQYF. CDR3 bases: TGTGCCAGCAGTAATTTACGCACTCCCGGGACTAGCGGGACCAAAAGATCAAACTACGAGCAGTACTTC.

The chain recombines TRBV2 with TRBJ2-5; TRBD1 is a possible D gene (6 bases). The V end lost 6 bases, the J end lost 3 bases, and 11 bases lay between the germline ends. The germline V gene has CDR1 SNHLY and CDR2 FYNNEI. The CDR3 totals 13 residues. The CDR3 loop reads CASRKGTKETQYF. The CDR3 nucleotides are TGTGCCAGCAGGAAGGGGACAAAAGAGACCCAGTACTTC. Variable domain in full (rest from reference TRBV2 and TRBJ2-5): EPEVTQTPSHQVTQMGQEVILRCVPISNHLYFYWYRQILGQKVEFLVSFYNNEISEKSEIFDDQFSVERPDGSNFTLKIRSTKLEDSAMYFCASRKGTKETQYFGPGTRLLVL.

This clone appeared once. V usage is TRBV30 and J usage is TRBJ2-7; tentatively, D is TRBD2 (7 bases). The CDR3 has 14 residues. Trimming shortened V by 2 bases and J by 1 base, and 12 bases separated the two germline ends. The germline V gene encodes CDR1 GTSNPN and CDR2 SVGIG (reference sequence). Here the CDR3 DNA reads TGTGCCTGGAGTTTCGGGGGGCGATCCTACGAGCAGTACTTC. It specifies CAWSFGGRSYEQYF.